Presented here are 22 T cell receptor beta chains from one specimen sequenced in a study of blood T cells in healthy people across ages. Primers used in a second PCR of roughly 6 to 12 cycles were a sample-barcoded 5' primer and a J-beta primer mix. TCRdb used MiXCR to reprocess the 5' RACE reads, holding one entry per CDR3 protein. The table shows about 620,000 distinct CDR3 sequences, with roughly half occurring only once. The sample taken for sequencing was blood. Source of these receptors: a woman of 80 years or more in good health.

This clonotype was recorded only once. It may be a read error: a sequence one base away is much more abundant. This sequence joins TRBV7-2 and TRBJ2-1; 7 bases agree with TRBD1. The CDR3 covers 15 residues. Germline CDR1 reads SGHTA; CDR2 reads FQGNSA. The CDR3 DNA sequence: TGTGCCAGCGGCTTTACAGGGGTCGCCTACAATGAGCAGTTCTTC. Amino acids: CASGFTGVAYNEQFF. The full variable domain, in which reference TRBV7-2 and TRBJ2-1 provide the parts outside the CDR3, is GAGVSQSPSNKVTEKGKDVELRCDPISGHTALYWYRQSLGQGLEFLIYFQGNSAPDKSGLPSDRFSAERTGGSVSTLTIQRTQQEDSAVYLCASGFTGVAYNEQFFGPGTRLTVL.

The V call is TRBV5-1, the J call TRBJ2-4, with D unresolved. The J call may be in error: the DNA end matches TRBJ2-7 better. The CDR3 extends over 13 amino acids. The germline V gene has CDR1 SGHRS and CDR2 YFSETQ. The CDR3 coding sequence is TGCGCCAGCAGCGTGGCGGTAGGAGACGAGCAGTACTTC. It encodes CASSVAVGDEQYF.

This clonotype was recorded at least ten times. CDR3 nucleotides: TGTGCCAGCAGATCGGGACAGGGGAACCAAGAGACCCAGTACTTC. This sequence encodes CASRSGQGNQETQYF. The chain employs TRBV6-6 and TRBJ2-5; 10 positions match TRBD1. V trimming: 6 bases; J trimming: 0 bases; junction bases outside the gene matches: 4. Germline assignment: CDR1 MNHNY and CDR2 SVGAGI (reference sequence). This CDR3 has 15 amino acids.

V usage is TRBV5-1 and J usage is TRBJ1-2, with 8 bases aligning to TRBD1. Germline V gene data show CDR1 as SGHRS and CDR2 as YFSETQ. V was clipped by 4 bases and J by 7 bases; unmatched bases: 9. The CDR3 sequence is 14 residues long. CDR3 coding DNA: TGCGCCAGCAGCGCATCGACAGGGGCAAGTGGCTACACCTTC. Translating it yields CASSASTGASGYTF.

Concerning this clonotype: A much larger clone differs by one base, so this may be a read error. The J gene is TRBJ2-7, the V gene TRBV3-1; weak D call: TRBD1 (5 bases). CDR3 size: 12 residues. Germline-derived CDR1 and CDR2 are LGHDT and YNNKEL (reference sequence). Trimming pared 4 bases from V and 7 bases from J, leaving 11 bases between. The CDR3 spells CASSLLQGEQYF. The DNA for the CDR3 is TGTGCCAGCAGCCTCCTTCAGGGTGAGCAGTACTTC.

The chain links TRBV6-2 or TRBV6-3 to TRBJ2-7; 8 bases agree with TRBD2. The J call may be faulty, since TRBJ2-5 better matches the DNA end. Per the germline V gene, CDR1 is MNHEY and CDR2 is SVGEGT. CDR3 length: 14 amino acids. CDR3 DNA: TGTGCCAGCAGTCTCGGACTAGCCCTGGGGACCCAGTACTTC. Translating gives CASSLGLALGTQYF.

This clonotype occurred a few times. This chain joins TRBV12-3 or TRBV12-4 and TRBJ2-1, with 11 bases identical to TRBD2. This CDR3 region has 14 residues. V shed 6 bases, J shed 7 bases, and the junction held 5 bases outside the gene matches. For the CDR3, the DNA is TGTGCCAGCAGAACTAGCGGGGGATGGAATGAGCAGTTCTTC. Protein product: CASRTSGGWNEQFF.

This clonotype came up many times. CDR3 sequence: CATSLRRAAPRGYTF. The CDR3, as DNA: TGTGCCACCTCCTTACGTAGGGCAGCCCCTCGGGGCTACACCTTC. The chain has TRBV12-3 or TRBV12-4 and TRBJ1-2, with no clear D. V lost 10 bases to trimming and J lost 8 bases, with 26 bases between them. The CDR3 contains 15 residues.

This chain links TRBV12-3 or TRBV12-4 with TRBJ2-1, with D tentatively TRBD2 (5 bases). The CDR3 extends over 13 amino acids. V lost 7 bases and J lost 5, with 12 bases in between. The CDR3 DNA reads as TGTGCCAGCATCTATCGGGGTAACAATGAGCAGTTCTTC. This translates into CASIYRGNNEQFF.

The table lists this clonotype with many counts. CDR3 protein: CATSRDYTGTNEKLFF. In DNA, the CDR3 is TGTGCCACCAGCAGAGATTACACAGGAACTAATGAAAAACTGTTTTTT. This rearrangement joins TRBV15 to TRBJ1-4; D is possibly TRBD1 (5 bases). Germline assignment: CDR1 LNHNV and CDR2 YYDKDF (reference sequence). V was pared by 0 bases and J by 1 base, with 9 bases between. There are 16 residues in the CDR3.

V gene TRBV12-3 or TRBV12-4 combines with J gene TRBJ2-1; the match to TRBD2 covers 7 bases. The J call is doubtful: the DNA matches TRBJ2-7 better. The CDR3 spans 15 residues. CDR3 region: CATRPGGSSYNEQYF. CDR3 DNA: TGTGCCACCCGACCCGGGGGGAGCTCCTACAATGAGCAGTACTTC.

In its sample, this clonotype was seen many times. The chain joins TRBV28 to TRBJ2-5; D possibly corresponds to TRBD2 (5 bases). Germline loops: CDR1 MDHEN, CDR2 SYDVKM. Trimming removed 7 bases at V and 8 bases at J, with 20 bases between. This CDR3 has 14 residues. Here the CDR3 reads CASIRGEVGRTQYF. DNA for the CDR3: TGTGCCAGCATCCGGGGAGAGGTGGGAAGAACCCAGTACTTC.

Concerning this clonotype: This could be a read error, since a much larger clone is one nucleotide away. The rearrangement links TRBV29-1 to TRBJ2-7; D perhaps matches TRBD1 (6 bases). Deletions cut 4 bases from V and 7 bases from J, with 11 bases between. CDR1 and CDR2 from the germline V gene are SQVTM and ANQGSEA. The CDR3 runs 11 residues. The CDR3 DNA sequence: TGCAGCGTTGTAGGGGGTCGTGAGCAGTACTTC. Translated, it gives CSVVGGREQYF.

J is TRBJ1-4 and V is TRBV27, with D unresolved. V lost 2 bases to trimming and J lost 6 bases, with 16 bases between them. The V gene's germline CDR1 is MNHEY and CDR2 SMNVEV (reference sequence). The CDR3 sequence is 16 residues long. DNA of the CDR3: TGTGCCAGCAGTTTACGGTGGGCAGGAAATTATGAAAAACTGTTTTTT. Its translation is CASSLRWAGNYEKLFF.

This chain links TRBV6-2 or TRBV6-3 with TRBJ2-2; D call uncertain. Germline V lookup: CDR1 MNHEY, CDR2 SVGEGT. The CDR3 has 12 amino acids. Between the trimmed V and J ends, which lost 7 bases and 4 bases, there was a span of 7 bases. The DNA of the CDR3 is TGTGCCAGCAATGGTCCCACCGGGGAGCTGTTTTTT. It codes for CASNGPTGELFF.

The chain uses TRBV15 and TRBJ2-5, with a tentative D call TRBD2 (5 bases). The V end lost 0 bases, the J end lost 2 bases, and 10 bases lay between the germline ends. Germline CDR1 LNHNV, CDR2 YYDKDF (reference sequence). The CDR3 totals 15 residues. Here the CDR3 DNA reads TGTGCCACCAGCAGAGATCGGGGAGAGCAAGAGACCCAGTACTTC. Protein product: CATSRDRGEQETQYF. Using reference TRBV15 and TRBJ2-5 for the parts outside the CDR3, the full variable domain is DAMVIQNPRYQVTQFGKPVTLSCSQTLNHNVMYWYQQKSSQAPKLLFHYYDKDFNNEADTPDNFQSRRPNTSFCFLDIRSPGLGDTAMYLCATSRDRGEQETQYFGPGTRLLVL.

The J gene is TRBJ1-3, the V gene TRBV6-5, with 10 bases that match TRBD1. After removal of 6 bases from V and 4 bases from J, the junction contained 6 bases not matched to a gene. This CDR3 has 15 amino acids. Germline V lookup: CDR1 MNHEY, CDR2 SVGAGI. CDR3 DNA sequence: TGTGCCAGCAGGCTCGAGACAGGGGGCGGAAACACCATATATTTT. Protein product: CASRLETGGGNTIYF.

This clonotype was seen repeatedly, ten times or more. The chain joins TRBV25-1 to TRBJ2-4; D may match TRBD1 or TRBD2 (5 bases each). Germline CDR1 MGHDK, CDR2 SYGVNS. CDR3 size: 15 residues. The V end lost 5 bases, the J end lost 0 bases, and 11 bases lay between the germline ends. Here the CDR3 reads CASSRTGGAKNIQYF. The CDR3 nucleotides are TGTGCCAGCAGTAGAACAGGAGGAGCCAAAAACATTCAGTACTTC.

This chain connects TRBV12-3 or TRBV12-4 to TRBJ2-1, with TRBD1 matching 8 bases. The CDR3 loop spans 14 amino acids. V lost 6 bases to trimming and J lost 5 bases; unmatched junction nucleotides: 6. The CDR3 is CASRGQGLNNEQFF. The CDR3 region has the DNA TGTGCCAGCAGAGGACAGGGTCTCAACAATGAGCAGTTCTTC.

Ten or more counts support this clonotype. CDR3 sequence (DNA): TGCAGTGCTAGAGTGAGGGGGGACACTGAAGCTTTCTTT. Translation: CSARVRGDTEAFF. This rearrangement joins TRBV20-1 to TRBJ1-1; tentative D call: TRBD1 (6 bases). Looked up from germline, CDR1 is DFQATT and CDR2 is SNEGSKA (reference sequence). This CDR3 is built from 13 residues. Trimming removed 1 base from V and 3 bases from J, with 9 bases in between.

This clonotype was found a few times. The chain has TRBV3-1 and TRBJ2-4, with 7 bases that match TRBD1. The junction had 1 base not matched to a gene; V was cut back by 3 bases and J by 5 bases. Germline CDR1 and CDR2: LGHDT and YNNKEL (reference sequence). This CDR3 comprises 13 residues. The CDR3 nucleotides read TGTGCCAGCAGCCACGGGACAGAAAACATTCAGTACTTC. Translating it yields CASSHGTENIQYF.

As for this clonotype: Since a much larger clone is just one base distant, this may be a read error. The CDR3 spells CASSDGLTIGTQYF. The DNA for the CDR3 is TGTGCCAGCAGTGACGGGTTGACAATCGGGACCCAGTACTTC. V is TRBV2 and J is TRBJ2-7; unclear D gene. The assigned J gene may be wrong: the sequence end matches TRBJ2-5 better. Germline V gene data show CDR1 as SNHLY and CDR2 as FYNNEI. The length of the CDR3 is 14 residues.